The rows below give T cell receptor beta chains drawn from one sample of a study of cytomegalovirus exposure and HLA in healthy donors. TCRdb's table, derived via immunoSEQ multiplex PCR, lists solely in-frame clones and lacks some. The table includes some 88,000 clones, around 96% detected once. Sequencing was carried out using PBMCs. These receptors were taken from a man aged 18 to 35 in good health and CMV-seronegative. The CDR3 runs from the conserved cysteine through the conserved F or W. A D gene is named only where the DNA matches it firmly. Clone size is stated in some rows and not others, as once, few, many or a class when expanded.

TRBJ2-1,TRBV4-2,TRBD2,-,TGTGCCAGCAGCGCAGGCCTAGCGGGGGCCCGGGGTTCCTACAATGAGCAGTTCTTC,CASSAGLAGARGSYNEQFF
TRBJ1-5,TRBV5-6,-,-,TGTGCCAGCAGCTCGCAGGGTTTGAATCAGCCCCAGCATTTT,CASSSQGLNQPQHF
TRBJ1-3,TRBV6-5,-,-,TGTGCCAGCAGTTACTCGGCCTCTTTAAACACCATATATTTT,CASSYSASLNTIYF
TRBJ1-2,TRBV28,-,-,TGTGCCAGCAGTTCCAGGGTGTGGGGCTACACCTTC,CASSSRVWGYTF
TRBJ2-3,TRBV2,TRBD2,-,TGTGCCAGGGACCCGACTAGCGGGAGGACAGATACGCAGTATTTT,CARDPTSGRTDTQYF
TRBJ2-5,TRBV29-1,TRBD2,-,TGCAGCGTTGACCGGGGACTACCAGAGACCCAGTACTTC,CSVDRGLPETQYF
TRBJ2-7,TRBV9,-,-,TGTGCCAGCAGCGTTAGTAGCCAGACGACCTACGAGCAGTACTTC,CASSVSSQTTYEQYF
TRBJ2-7,TRBV6-5,TRBD1,-,TGTGCCAGCAGTGGCCGGGACAGGGGTCACGAGCAGTACTTC,CASSGRDRGHEQYF
TRBJ2-3,TRBV10-1,-,-,TGCGCCAGCAGTCCACAGGGGGGGGATACGCAGTATTTT,CASSPQGGDTQYF
TRBJ1-3,TRBV6-1,TRBD1,-,TGTGCCAGCAGCCTAACAGGGGGCTCTGGAAACACCATATATTTT,CASSLTGGSGNTIYF
TRBJ2-5,TRBV7-2,TRBD2,-,TGTGCCAGCAGCTCACTAGCGGATCAAGAGACCCAGTACTTC,CASSSLADQETQYF
TRBJ1-5,TRBV28,TRBD1,-,TGTGCCAGCAGTTTATCTACAGGGGGTCCAAATCAGCCCCAGCATTTT,CASSLSTGGPNQPQHF
TRBJ2-5,TRBV7-2,TRBD1,-,TGTGCCAGCAGCCTAGACAGGGCCCAAGAGACCCAGTACTTC,CASSLDRAQETQYF
TRBJ2-1,TRBV9,-,-,TGTGCCAGCAGCGCTGCCGGCGGGAATGAGCAGTTCTTC,CASSAAGGNEQFF
TRBJ1-1,TRBV30,TRBD1,-,TGTGCCTGGAGTCAGGGGGGCGGCTGGACTGAAGCTTTCTTT,CAWSQGGGWTEAFF
TRBJ2-7,TRBV28,-,-,TGTGCCAGCAGCAGGGTCCACGAGCAGTACTTC,CASSRVHEQYF
TRBJ2-1,TRBV15,-,-,TGTGCCACCAGCAGAGTGAGGGGGGGGCCGAGCTCCTACAATGAGCAGTTCTTC,CATSRVRGGPSSYNEQFF
TRBJ2-7,TRBV5-4,-,-,TGTGCCAGCAGCGCAGCTAGCTTTGGAGGCGAGCAGTACTTC,CASSAASFGGEQYF
TRBJ2-1,TRBV18,-,-,TGTGCCAGCTCATTGGACAGATACAATGAGCAGTTCTTC,CASSLDRYNEQFF
TRBJ2-7,TRBV28,-,-,TGTGCCAGCACTGACAATTTGGGACTCCCCGTCGAGCAGTACTTC,CASTDNLGLPVEQYF
TRBJ2-1,TRBV18,TRBD1,once,TGTGCCAGCTCACCAAGTTTAATGGACAGGGCAAGGTACAATGAGCAGTTCTTC,CASSPSLMDRARYNEQFF
TRBJ2-5,TRBV10-3,TRBD2,-,TGTGCCATCAGTGTAACTAGCGGGAAAGAGACCCAGTACTTC,CAISVTSGKETQYF
TRBJ1-2,TRBV7-9,TRBD1,few,TGTGCCAGCAGCGCAGAGGACAGGGGAGGGTATGGCTACACCTTC,CASSAEDRGGYGYTF